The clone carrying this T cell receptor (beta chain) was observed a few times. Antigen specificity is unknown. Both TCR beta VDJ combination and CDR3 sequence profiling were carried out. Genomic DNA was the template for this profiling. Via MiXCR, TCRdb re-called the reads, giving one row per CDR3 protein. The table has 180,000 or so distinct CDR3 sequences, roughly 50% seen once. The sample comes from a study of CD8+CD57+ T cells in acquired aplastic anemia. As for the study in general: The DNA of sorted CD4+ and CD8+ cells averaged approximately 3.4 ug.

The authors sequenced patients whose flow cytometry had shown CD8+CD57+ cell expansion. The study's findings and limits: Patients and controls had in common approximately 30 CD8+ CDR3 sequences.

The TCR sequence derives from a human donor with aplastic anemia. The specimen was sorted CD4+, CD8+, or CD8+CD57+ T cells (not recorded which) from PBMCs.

The DNA for the CDR3 is TGCAGCGTTGAGGGGACAGGAGCGAACACCGGGGAGCTGTTTTTT. This gives the protein CSVEGTGANTGELFF. The genes are TRBV29-1 and TRBJ2-2; 8 positions match TRBD1. Germline V gene sequence: CDR1 SQVTM, CDR2 ANQGSEA. After removal of 3 bases from V and 0 bases from J, the junction contained 3 bases not matched to a gene. The CDR3 sequence is 15 residues long.